These 27 T cell receptor beta chains were sequenced from one sample in a study of T cell responses to AZD1222 COVID-19 vaccine. Using immunoSEQ multiplex PCR, the repertoire was profiled, and TCRdb retains in-frame clones only, with some absent. Of approximately 190,000 clones listed, roughly 90% were seen once; the top ten hold approximately 0.97%. The specimen was peripheral blood, collected on day 0 of AZD1222 vaccination. The receptor set was obtained from an adult in good health.

The chain uses TRBV28 and TRBJ1-2; D gene unclear. The CDR3 sequence is 14 residues long. From germline, CDR1 is MDHEN and CDR2 SYDVKM. Trimming pared 7 bases from V and 7 bases from J, leaving 19 bases between. The CDR3 here is CASIRDRGSGGYTF. The CDR3 DNA follows: TGTGCCAGCATAAGAGACCGTGGTTCGGGTGGCTACACCTTC.

This clone has only one observation. The chain is built from TRBV27 and TRBJ1-5, with D uncertain. The CDR3 has 14 residues. Trimming took off 3 bases at V and 0 bases at J, with 6 bases between the two ends. CDR1 is MNHEY, CDR2 SMNVEV, per germline (reference sequence). CDR3 amino acids: CASSFTVSNQPQHF. CDR3 nucleotides: TGTGCCAGCAGTTTCACGGTTAGCAATCAGCCCCAGCATTTT.

The J gene is TRBJ2-7, the V gene TRBV6-6; D is possibly TRBD1 or TRBD2 (5 bases each). Germline V lookup: CDR1 MNHNY, CDR2 SVGAGI (reference sequence). CDR3 length: 15 amino acids. V lost 2 bases and J 4 bases, leaving 15 bases between the germline ends. The CDR3 reads CASSYPRDPAYEQYF. Here the CDR3 DNA reads TGTGCCAGCAGTTACCCCCGGGACCCTGCTTACGAGCAGTACTTC.

The chain joins TRBV27 to TRBJ1-1; the D gene is possibly TRBD1 (5 bases). V lost 6 bases and J lost 6, with 20 bases in between. The CDR3 covers 15 residues. The germline CDR1 and CDR2 sequences are MNHEY and SMNVEV (reference sequence). This CDR3 reads CASSPYRKVSAEAFF. CDR3 DNA sequence: TGTGCCAGCAGCCCTTACAGGAAAGTAAGCGCTGAAGCTTTCTTT.

V and J are TRBV19 and TRBJ2-1, with 7 bases identical to TRBD2. The CDR3 is 17 amino acids. Germline trimming cut 0 bases from V and 1 base from J; bases unmatched to any gene: 6. Germline V gene data show CDR1 as LNHDA and CDR2 as SQIVND (reference sequence). The DNA of the CDR3 is TGTGCCAGTAGTATAGATCCCCCGGGGGGATCCTACAATGAGCAGTTCTTC. The encoded protein is CASSIDPPGGSYNEQFF.

V usage is TRBV5-1 and J usage is TRBJ2-5, with 15 bases that match TRBD2. Germline trimming cut 4 bases from V and 5 bases from J; bases unmatched to any gene: 3. Germline V gene data show CDR1 as SGHRS and CDR2 as YFSETQ. This CDR3 region has 15 residues. CDR3 sequence (DNA): TGCGCCAGCAGCCCGGGACTAGCGGGGGGTGAGACCCAGTACTTC. Translating gives CASSPGLAGGETQYF.

V and J are TRBV28 and TRBJ1-1, with D possibly matching TRBD1 (5 bases). The germline V gene encodes CDR1 MDHEN and CDR2 SYDVKM. Trimming pared 5 bases from V and 2 bases from J, leaving 9 bases between. The CDR3 contains 13 residues. Written as DNA, the CDR3 is TGTGCCAGCAGTCAGACAGCCAACACTGAAGCTTTCTTT. This translates into CASSQTANTEAFF.

The V gene is TRBV19, the J gene TRBJ2-7, with 9 bases fitting TRBD1. The CDR3 is made up of 14 amino acids. Germline V lookup: CDR1 LNHDA, CDR2 SQIVND (reference sequence). The V and J ends lost 5 bases and 6 bases, in that order; junction bases with no gene match: 8. In DNA form, the CDR3 reads TGTGCCAGTAGTCCTACAGGGGGCTCGGGCGAGCAGTACTTC. This codes for CASSPTGGSGEQYF.

This sequence joins TRBV7-2 and TRBJ1-2; D not resolved. CDR1 is SGHTA, CDR2 FQGNSA, per germline. The length of the CDR3 is 15 residues. V lost 5 bases and J lost 0, with 13 bases in between. CDR3 sequence: CASSLGSGTNYGYTF. The CDR3 DNA reads TGTGCCAGCAGCCTAGGGTCGGGGACTAACTATGGCTACACCTTC.

CDR3 sequence reads: CASSDQLPSGTSYF. CDR3 coding DNA: TGTGCCAGCTCGGACCAATTACCATCTGGGACTAGCTACTTC. The chain has TRBV18 and TRBJ2-5; TRBD2 matches 9 bases. The V gene's germline CDR1 is KGHSH and CDR2 LQKENI. J gave up 14 bases and V 6 bases, and 16 bases lay outside the gene matches. This CDR3 region has 14 residues. Based on the CDR3 plus reference TRBV18 and TRBJ2-5, the full variable domain is NAGVMQNPRHLVRRRGQEARLRCSPMKGHSHVYWYRQLPEEGLKFMVYLQKENIIDESGMPKERFSAEFPKEGPSILRIQQVVRGDSAAYFCASSDQLPSGTSYFGPGTRLLVL.

The chain links TRBV3-1 (or the pseudogene TRBV3-2) to TRBJ1-2; D gene uncertain. This CDR3 has 14 amino acids. Germline V lookup: CDR1 LGHDT, CDR2 YNNKEL (reference sequence). V lost 4 bases, J lost 4 bases, and 13 bases lay in between. The CDR3 protein is CASSPRHGIYGYTF. CDR3 sequence (DNA): TGTGCCAGCAGCCCTCGCCACGGGATCTATGGCTACACCTTC.

This clone was detected a few times. The CDR3 protein is CASSRTGNSYEQYF. The CDR3 DNA reads as TGTGCCAGTAGTCGGACAGGGAACTCCTACGAGCAGTACTTC. V and J are TRBV19 and TRBJ2-7, with 8 positions matching TRBD1. This CDR3 spans 14 amino acids. Germline lookup yields CDR1 LNHDA and CDR2 SQIVND (reference sequence). Unmatched junction bases numbered 3, after V lost 5 bases and J lost 0 bases. The full variable domain, rest sourced from reference TRBV19 and TRBJ2-7, is DGGITQSPKYLFRKEGQNVTLSCEQNLNHDAMYWYRQDPGQGLRLIYYSQIVNDFQKGDIAEGYSVSREKKESFPLTVTSAQKNPTAFYLCASSRTGNSYEQYFGPGTRLTVT.

The gene calls are TRBV6-2 or TRBV6-3 and TRBJ2-2, with 10 positions matching TRBD1. V gave up 5 bases and J gave up 5 bases; unmatched junction bases: 8. Germline assignment: CDR1 MNHEY and CDR2 SVGEGT. The CDR3 is 16 amino acids. The CDR3 DNA reads as TGTGCCAGCAGTAATCCGGGACAGGGGAGGACCGGGGAGCTGTTTTTT. Translated, it gives CASSNPGQGRTGELFF.

The chain joins TRBV10-2 to TRBJ1-2; 11 bases fit TRBD1. Germline CDR1 is WSHSY and CDR2 is SAAADI. V shed 3 bases, J shed 5 bases, and the junction held 2 bases outside the gene matches. The CDR3 has 14 residues. CDR3 in amino acids: CASSDGTGGYGYTF. The CDR3 region has the DNA TGCGCCAGCAGTGATGGGACAGGGGGATATGGCTACACCTTC.

V usage is TRBV5-5 and J usage is TRBJ2-7; D remains ambiguous. This CDR3 has 12 amino acids. Germline assignment: CDR1 SGHKS and CDR2 YYEKEE (reference sequence). V lost 4 bases and J 3 bases, leaving 8 bases between the germline ends. The CDR3 region has the DNA TGTGCCAGCAGCCACAAAAACTACGAGCAGTACTTC. As protein: CASSHKNYEQYF.

J is TRBJ1-2 and V is TRBV7-6; possible D gene TRBD1, 5 bases. V gave up 5 bases and J gave up 2 bases, with 12 bases separating them. The germline gives CDR1 SGHVS, CDR2 FNYEAQ. This CDR3 is built from 14 residues. CDR3 bases: TGTGCCAGCAGCACGGGGGGACGAAACTATGGCTACACCTTC. Its translation is CASSTGGRNYGYTF.

The chain joins TRBV7-9 to TRBJ2-5, with TRBD2 matching 8 bases. This CDR3 spans 15 amino acids. Germline V gene lookup returns CDR1 SEHNR and CDR2 FQNEAQ (reference sequence). Trimming took 1 base from V and 4 from J; bases not matched to a gene: 5. The CDR3 nucleotides read TGTGCCAGCAGCTTAGACGGGAGGGCCCGAGAGACCCAGTACTTC. Protein sequence: CASSLDGRARETQYF.

The genes are TRBV28 and TRBJ1-4, with TRBD1 as a possible D gene (5 bases). Germline V gives CDR1 MDHEN, CDR2 SYDVKM. This CDR3 has 14 amino acids. Trimming took off 1 base at V and 6 bases at J, with 9 bases between the two ends. The CDR3, as DNA: TGTGCCAGCAGTTTATCTGGGGGGGATGAAAAACTGTTTTTT. Protein: CASSLSGGDEKLFF.

The chain couples TRBV20-1 to TRBJ2-3; the match to TRBD2 covers 10 bases. Looked up from germline, CDR1 is DFQATT and CDR2 is SNEGSKA (reference sequence). The trim removed 3 bases at V and 0 bases at J, leaving 9 bases unmatched. This CDR3 comprises 17 residues. CDR3 DNA sequence: TGCAGTGCTAGTTCAGGGCTACTAGCGGGAAGCACAGATACGCAGTATTTT. Its protein product is CSASSGLLAGSTDTQYF.

This clone showed up just once. CDR3: CASSPTGSSRNTIYF. Here the CDR3 DNA reads TGTGCCAGCAGTCCGACAGGATCCTCCAGAAACACCATATATTTT. The chain joins TRBV28 to TRBJ1-3; tentatively, D is TRBD1 (6 bases). The CDR3 is made up of 15 amino acids. Germline-derived CDR1 and CDR2 are MDHEN and SYDVKM. Trimming removed 5 bases from V and 5 bases from J, with 16 bases in between.

The rearrangement links TRBV5-8 to TRBJ2-7, with TRBD1 matching over 10 bases. Trimming removed 2 bases from V and 6 bases from J; junction bases left unmatched: 5. The CDR3 is 14 residues long. Germline CDR1 SGHTS, CDR2 YDEGEE. The CDR3, as DNA: TGTGCCAGCAGCTTAGGGACAGGGGTAGGCGAGCAGTACTTC. Its translation is CASSLGTGVGEQYF.

This sequence joins TRBV28 and TRBJ1-5; D uncertain. V lost 6 bases and J 3 bases, leaving 6 bases between the germline ends. This CDR3 has 12 residues. Germline CDR1 MDHEN, CDR2 SYDVKM. The DNA for the CDR3 is TGTGCCAGCAGATTCATCAATCAGCCCCAGCATTTT. It is translated as CASRFINQPQHF.

The chain joins TRBV5-6 to TRBJ1-1; D call uncertain. Germline V gene data show CDR1 as SGHDT and CDR2 as YYEEEE. Trimming left V 0 bases short and J 0 bases short, with 6 bases between. The CDR3 spans 14 residues. The CDR3 DNA reads TGTGCCAGCAGCTTGGTTTCGGTGAACACTGAAGCTTTCTTT. This encodes CASSLVSVNTEAFF. Looking up the rest from reference TRBV5-6 and TRBJ1-1 gives the full variable domain: DAGVTQSPTHLIKTRGQQVTLRCSPKSGHDTVSWYQQALGQGPQFIFQYYEEEERQRGNFPDRFSGHQFPNYSSELNVNALLLGDSALYLCASSLVSVNTEAFFGQGTRLTVV.

The chain is built from TRBV23-1 and TRBJ2-1; D remains ambiguous. TRBV23-1 is marked as an open reading frame, function uncertain. The CDR3 runs 11 residues. V shed 7 bases and J shed 9 bases, with 10 bases lying between them. The CDR3 nucleotides read TGCGCCAGCAAAATGAACGGTGAGCAGTTCTTC. Encoded protein: CASKMNGEQFF.

V and J are TRBV5-6 and TRBJ1-2; D gene unclear. CDR1 is SGHDT and CDR2 is YYEEEE in the germline V gene. The germline V and J ends were trimmed by 1 base and 2 bases, with 12 bases remaining between them. The CDR3 extends over 15 amino acids. Here the CDR3 reads CASSLITAPNYGYTF. The CDR3 nucleotides are TGTGCCAGCAGCTTGATTACAGCACCCAACTATGGCTACACCTTC. The variable domain in full, with the rest retrieved from reference TRBV5-6 and TRBJ1-2, is DAGVTQSPTHLIKTRGQQVTLRCSPKSGHDTVSWYQQALGQGPQFIFQYYEEEERQRGNFPDRFSGHQFPNYSSELNVNALLLGDSALYLCASSLITAPNYGYTFGSGTRLTVV.

The genes are TRBV9 and TRBJ2-7; no clear D gene. The CDR3 is 15 amino acids. Trimming left V 2 bases short and J 4 bases short, with 16 bases between. Germline V gene sequence: CDR1 SGDLS, CDR2 YYNGEE. CDR3 protein: CASSVTLGGEYEQYF. In DNA form, the CDR3 reads TGTGCCAGCAGCGTGACTCTCGGTGGGGAATACGAGCAGTACTTC.

The chain combines TRBV7-9 with TRBJ1-5; D gene unclear. Trimming stripped 0 bases from V and 6 bases from J, with 9 bases between. CDR3 size: 14 residues. CDR1 and CDR2 (germline): SEHNR, FQNEAQ (reference sequence). CDR3 loop: CASSLARVSQPQHF. CDR3 in DNA: TGTGCCAGCAGCTTAGCCCGAGTATCTCAGCCCCAGCATTTT.